The rows below give T cell receptor beta chains drawn from one sample of a study of shared clonotypes between healthy human individuals. Only in-frame clones appear in the TCRdb table, and some are missing; sequencing was by immunoSEQ multiplex PCR. The data hold around 2.1 million clones, with about 92% observed a single time. The sequenced sample was naive CD8+ T cells from PBMCs. The receptors stem from a man younger than 35 in good health. Some clones in this sample may be carry-over from other donors' samples. Each CDR3 is given with its conserved first and last residue. D genes are given only for firm matches. Expanded clones get a size class; other rows say once, few or many, or leave the size out.

j_call,v_call,clone_size,d_call,cdr3_nt,cdr3_aa
TRBJ2-7,TRBV2,NA,NA,TGTGCCAGCAGTCCCACTAGAATCTCCTACGAGCAGTACTTC,CASSPTRISYEQYF
TRBJ2-7,TRBV27,NA,NA,TGTGCCAGCAGTTTATTGTTGGACCATGGCGAGCAGTACTTC,CASSLLLDHGEQYF
TRBJ1-2,TRBV29-1,NA,NA,TGCAGCGTCGCTCTTTGGGATGGCTACACCTTC,CSVALWDGYTF
TRBJ2-5,TRBV7-9,NA,TRBD1,TGTGCCAGCAGCTCTAGGACAGGCGAAGAGACCCAGTACTTC,CASSSRTGEETQYF
TRBJ2-7,TRBV23-1,NA,NA,TGCGCCATTGAGAGCCGGGCGGTTATGTTTAACTACGAGCAGTACTTC,CAIESRAVMFNYEQYF
TRBJ1-1,TRBV19,NA,NA,TGTGCCAGTACTCCGGATCTAGAGAACACTGAAGCTTTCTTT,CASTPDLENTEAFF
TRBJ2-4,TRBV27,NA,NA,TGTGCCAGCAGTGCCTCACAGTTGTACATTCAGTACTTC,CASSASQLYIQYF
TRBJ1-1,TRBV28,NA,NA,TGTGCCAGCAGTATGGACACGGGGGTCACTGAAGCTTTCTTT,CASSMDTGVTEAFF
TRBJ1-1,TRBV19,NA,NA,TGTGCCAGTAGTCTTGGTCCGGATGAAGCTTTCTTT,CASSLGPDEAFF
TRBJ2-3,TRBV28,NA,TRBD2,TGTGCCAGCAGTTTATTTATAGCGGGAGGCACAGATACGCAGTATTTT,CASSLFIAGGTDTQYF
TRBJ2-1,TRBV28,NA,NA,TGTGCCAGCAGCCTAGACTTAATTGAGCAGTTCTTC,CASSLDLIEQFF
TRBJ2-1,TRBV4-3,NA,TRBD2,TGCGCCAGCAGCCAAGATGGTCCTAGCGGCAATGAGCAGTTCTTC,CASSQDGPSGNEQFF
TRBJ2-2,TRBV9,NA,NA,TGTGCCAGCAGCTCCACCGGGGCAGCCCTCACCGGGGAGCTGTTTTTT,CASSSTGAALTGELFF
TRBJ2-7,TRBV7-9,NA,NA,TGTGCCAGCAGCCCAACAGGGTACTCCTACGAGCAGTACTTC,CASSPTGYSYEQYF
TRBJ2-1,TRBV28,NA,TRBD1,TGTGCCAGCAGTCAACAAGACAGGGGAAATGAGCAGTTCTTC,CASSQQDRGNEQFF
TRBJ2-7,TRBV30,NA,NA,TGTGCCTGGAGTCCTACCGGGACAAATCACCCGAGCTCCTACGAGCAGTACTTC,CAWSPTGTNHPSSYEQYF
TRBJ1-1,TRBV28,once,NA,TGTGCCAGCAGTCCCACGACAGAGTCCCCTGAAGCTTTCTTT,CASSPTTESPEAFF
TRBJ2-1,TRBV9,NA,TRBD1,TGTGCCAGCAGCGCCGGGACAGGGACGGTGGCGAATGAGCAGTTCTTC,CASSAGTGTVANEQFF
TRBJ2-1,TRBV7-6,NA,NA,TGTGCCAGCAGCTTAGGGACCGTTGAGCAGTTCTTC,CASSLGTVEQFF
TRBJ1-1,TRBV4-2,few,NA,TGTGCCAGCAGCCATGCGGGACGCGTGGAGACTGAAGCTTTCTTT,CASSHAGRVETEAFF
TRBJ1-1,TRBV7-3,NA,NA,TGTGCCAGCAGCTTATACGCCCGACTTAACCTCACTGAAGCTTTCTTT,CASSLYARLNLTEAFF
TRBJ2-1,TRBV7-8,NA,NA,TGTGCCAGCAGCTTACTTGGGGGAGGCGGCTACAATGAGCAGTTCTTC,CASSLLGGGGYNEQFF